The next 25 T cell receptor beta chains were all read from a single sample in a study of CXCR3-negative and CXCR3-positive naive CD8 T cells. The antigens these receptors bind are not known. Via 5' RACE with UMI labels, TRB cDNA libraries were prepared. TCRdb reprocessed the 5' RACE reads and reports one entry per CDR3 protein, with no DNA. In total, the table holds roughly 60,000 distinct CDR3 sequences. Whole-study findings and limits: CXCR3-positive naive cells carried more hydrophobic TRB CDR3s than CXCR3-negative ones.

The sequenced material came from naive CXCR3+ CD8+ T cells from blood. Subset defined: CD45RO-CCR7+CD27+CD95- naive CD8+ T cells expressing CXCR3 (TNR3+). These TCRs come from a human donor in good health. Some clones in this sample may be carry-over from other donors' samples.

CDR3 sequence: CASSLGGSDTQYF. V is TRBV6-5 and J is TRBJ2-3; TCRdb returns TRBD1, unconfirmable since there is no DNA. This CDR3 comprises 13 residues. Germline V gives CDR1 MNHEY, CDR2 SVGAGI.

The genes are TRBV6-2 or TRBV6-3 and TRBJ2-1; TCRdb proposes TRBD2, but this gene call is untestable without DNA. The CDR3 is made up of 20 amino acids. Germline CDR1 is MNHEY and CDR2 is SVGEGT. The CDR3 protein is CASSYPSLAGGITLTYEQFF.

The chain combines TRBV7-2 with TRBJ1-1. In germline, CDR1 is SGHTA, CDR2 FQGNSA. The CDR3 runs to 11 residues. CDR3 protein: CATDVGTEAFF.

The gene calls are TRBV12-3 or TRBV12-4 and TRBJ1-2; there is no DNA to check the TCRdb D call of TRBD1. This CDR3 has 19 amino acids. The CDR3 sequence is CASSLWGTDPSFERYGYTF.

The chain uses TRBV6-2 or TRBV6-3 and TRBJ2-7; TCRdb picks TRBD1, but there is no DNA to check that call. Looked up from germline, CDR1 is MNHEY and CDR2 is SVGEGT. This CDR3 is built from 13 residues. The CDR3 sequence is CASSYAGIYEQYF.

The V gene is TRBV15, the J gene TRBJ2-7. This CDR3 comprises 13 residues. Germline loops: CDR1 LNHNV, CDR2 YYDKDF (reference sequence). This chain's CDR3 is CATSGSAAYEQYF.

J is TRBJ1-2 and V is TRBV7-9. Germline values: CDR1 SEHNR, CDR2 FQNEAQ (reference sequence). The CDR3 runs 15 residues. The CDR3 sequence: CASSLGGGPSLGYTF.

The chain carries TRBV25-1 and TRBJ2-1; there is no DNA to check the TCRdb D call of TRBD2. From germline, CDR1 is MGHDK and CDR2 SYGVNS. CDR3 length equals 17 residues. The CDR3 loop reads CASSEPDRGPLYNEQFF.

J is TRBJ2-7 and V is TRBV4-3; as DNA is missing, the TRBD1 call by TCRdb cannot be tested. This CDR3 spans 16 amino acids. Germline assignment: CDR1 LGHNA and CDR2 YSLEER. Here the CDR3 reads CASSQDRGSLLYEQYF.

The genes are TRBV5-4 and TRBJ2-7; as DNA is missing, the TRBD2 call by TCRdb cannot be tested. CDR1 is SGHNT and CDR2 is YYREEE in the germline V gene (reference sequence). The CDR3 runs 14 residues. This chain's CDR3 is CASSGTSGSNEQYF.

The CDR3 loop reads CSASKQGESTEAFF. The chain employs TRBV20-1 and TRBJ1-1; the TCRdb D gene call, TRBD1, has no DNA to confirm it. The CDR3 sequence is 14 residues long. In germline, CDR1 is DFQATT, CDR2 SNEGSKA (reference sequence).

The chain is built from TRBV7-6 and TRBJ2-7; TCRdb's D gene call, TRBD1, goes unchecked for lack of DNA. Germline loops: CDR1 SGHVS, CDR2 FNYEAQ. The CDR3 is 14 residues long. This CDR3 is CASSLWAGAYEQYF.

The chain couples TRBV29-1 to TRBJ2-5. The CDR3 is made up of 12 amino acids. Per the germline V gene, CDR1 is SQVTM and CDR2 is ANQGSEA. The CDR3 sequence: CSVEDWRETQYF.

V usage is TRBV25-1 and J usage is TRBJ2-7. CDR3 size: 14 residues. CDR1 and CDR2 from the germline V gene are MGHDK and SYGVNS. This CDR3 is CASGDYSSSYEQYF.

CDR3 amino acids: CASSEPTYGQETQYF. The rearrangement joins TRBV2 to TRBJ2-5. From germline, CDR1 is SNHLY and CDR2 FYNNEI. The CDR3 runs to 15 residues.

V usage is TRBV7-9 and J usage is TRBJ1-5; the D gene TCRdb calls, TRBD1, cannot be checked with no DNA. From germline, CDR1 is SEHNR and CDR2 FQNEAQ (reference sequence). The CDR3 runs to 15 residues. CDR3 sequence: CASSLPGGYSQPQHF.

This CDR3 reads CASAGNSYEQYF. The chain is built from TRBV6-6 and TRBJ2-7. This CDR3 is 12 amino acids long. Germline lookup yields CDR1 MNHNY and CDR2 SVGAGI (reference sequence).

The chain employs TRBV7-3 and TRBJ2-7; absent DNA, TCRdb's TRBD1 call cannot be checked. The CDR3 has 14 amino acids. Per germline, CDR1 SGHTA and CDR2 FQGTGA. CDR3 residues: CASSLKQQGNEQYF.

The V gene is TRBV29-1, the J gene TRBJ2-1; TCRdb lists TRBD1, though no DNA is available to test this call. This CDR3 has 14 residues. Germline V lookup: CDR1 SQVTM, CDR2 ANQGSEA. Here the CDR3 reads CSVLAGASYNEQFF.

The CDR3 region is CSVTYGSGSGNTIYF. The chain uses TRBV29-1 and TRBJ1-3. The CDR3 has 15 amino acids. The germline gives CDR1 SQVTM, CDR2 ANQGSEA.

The genes are TRBV7-8 and TRBJ2-3; the D call of TRBD1 rests on TCRdb alone, since no DNA is present to check it. This CDR3 has 15 amino acids. CDR1 SGHVS and CDR2 FQNEAQ come from the germline V gene. This CDR3 reads CASSFTGGNADTQYF. The entire variable domain, with the rest obtained from reference TRBV7-8 and TRBJ2-3, is as follows: GAGVSQSPRYKVAKRGQDVALRCDPISGHVSLFWYQQALGQGPEFLTYFQNEAQLDKSGLPSDRFFAERPEGSVSTLKIQRTQQEDSAVYLCASSFTGGNADTQYFGPGTRLTVL.

This clonotype is deemed medium-sized (0.01 to 0.1%) by its frequency. CDR3 loop: CASSLGQRAFF. The chain carries TRBV12-3 or TRBV12-4 and TRBJ1-1; the TRBD1 assignment by TCRdb is unverifiable without DNA. CDR3 length equals 11 residues.

V gene TRBV29-1 combines with J gene TRBJ2-7; the TCRdb call, TRBD2, lacks DNA for checking. The germline CDR1 and CDR2 sequences are SQVTM and ANQGSEA. The length of the CDR3 is 14 residues. The CDR3 sequence is CSAMSTVPGDEQYF.

The rearrangement links TRBV28 to TRBJ2-5; checking the TCRdb D call of TRBD1 is not possible without DNA. There are 19 residues in the CDR3. The germline V gene encodes CDR1 MDHEN and CDR2 SYDVKM. This chain's CDR3 is CASRRPTGFNGGYQETQYF.

The CDR3 region is CASSARPGHHSEAFF. The chain combines TRBV27 with TRBJ1-1; TCRdb's D gene call, TRBD1, goes unchecked for lack of DNA. There are 15 residues in the CDR3. Germline assignment: CDR1 MNHEY and CDR2 SMNVEV (reference sequence).